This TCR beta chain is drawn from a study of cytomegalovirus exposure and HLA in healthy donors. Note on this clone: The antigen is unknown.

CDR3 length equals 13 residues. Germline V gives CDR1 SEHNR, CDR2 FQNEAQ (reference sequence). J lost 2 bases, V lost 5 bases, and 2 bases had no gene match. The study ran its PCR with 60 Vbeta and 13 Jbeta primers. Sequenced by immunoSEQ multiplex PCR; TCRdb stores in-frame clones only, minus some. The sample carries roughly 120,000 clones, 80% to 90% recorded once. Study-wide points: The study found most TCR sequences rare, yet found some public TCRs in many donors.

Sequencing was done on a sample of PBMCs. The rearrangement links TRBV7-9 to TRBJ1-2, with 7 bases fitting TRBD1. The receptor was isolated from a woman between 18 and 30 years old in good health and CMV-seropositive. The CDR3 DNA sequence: TGTGCCAGCAGCATGACAGGGAACTATGGCTACACCTTC. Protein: CASSMTGNYGYTF.